This is a list of T cell receptor beta chains from one sample in a study of CXCR3-negative and CXCR3-positive naive CD8 T cells. TCRdb re-analyzed the 5' RACE reads; it lists each CDR3 protein once, without DNA. The table lists some 130,000 distinct CDR3 sequences. The sequencing sample was made of naive CXCR3+ CD8+ T cells from blood. These receptor sequences come from a human donor in good health. Some clones in this sample may be carry-over from other donors' samples. The CDR3 runs from the conserved cysteine through the conserved F or W.

>14|TRBJ1-5|TRBV27
CASSFEGATQPQHF
>15|TRBJ2-7|TRBV20-1
CSARDGGQDIYEQYF
>15|TRBJ2-7|TRBV4-3
CASSQEETGGYEQYF
>18|TRBJ2-7|TRBV28
CDSSLDQDRVSHPNEQYF
>13|TRBJ1-1|TRBV5-1
CASRRLQNTEAFF
>14|TRBJ2-2|TRBV20-1
CSASPGQGRGELFF
>16|TRBJ2-5|TRBV29-1
CSVEDHTGGYQETQYF
>12|TRBJ1-2|TRBV6-2/TRBV6-3
CASFTGGNGYTF
>16|TRBJ2-3|TRBV9
CASSVEAGDITDTQYF
>15|TRBJ2-1|TRBV4-1
CASSYSGGPDNEQFF
>15|TRBJ2-1|TRBV7-2
CASSLEAGPYNEQFF
>15|TRBJ2-7|TRBV7-9
CASSLGLAGPYEQYF
>15|TRBJ2-1|TRBV28
CASSSGYSSYNEQFF
>14|TRBJ2-1|TRBV5-1
CASSPGTGEREQFF
>14|TRBJ1-1|TRBV2
CASSEFSTNPDAFF
>14|TRBJ2-1|TRBV5-4
CASGSSGGQDEQFF
>14|TRBJ2-5|TRBV9
CASSPGQMAETQYF
>14|TRBJ2-7|TRBV7-6
CASSLPAGGHEQYF
>15|TRBJ1-5|TRBV19
CASSMGQGTLAPQHF
>13|TRBJ2-1|TRBV7-9
CASSLGLGNEQFF
>11|TRBJ2-5|TRBV29-1
CSVEAWETQYF
>15|TRBJ2-1|TRBV6-5
CASRKDGSSYNEQFF
>15|TRBJ2-2|TRBV29-1
CSVELGQGVDGELFF
>12|TRBJ1-2|TRBV27
CASSLQGYGYTF
>16|TRBJ2-1|TRBV29-1
CSVEEYSRGVLDEQFF
>15|TRBJ2-7|TRBV25-1
CASSTYYRGFYEQYF
>14|TRBJ2-2|TRBV6-2/TRBV6-3
CASSHSTGSGELFF
>16|TRBJ2-3|TRBV29-1
CSVEDPKGAGEDTQYF
>15|TRBJ2-5|TRBV6-2/TRBV6-3
CASSYGTGEFESQYF
>17|TRBJ2-1|TRBV27
CASSLFGTSGMTDEQFF
>13|TRBJ1-1|TRBV28
CASSVAPYTEAFF
>15|TRBJ2-4|TRBV7-3
CASSLSSGRRDIQYF
>14|TRBJ2-1|TRBV6-1
CASSDPTTVNEQFF
>13|TRBJ1-5|TRBV13
CASSLRGVQPQHF
>15|TRBJ2-1|TRBV11-2
CASSADSGGGDEQFF
>13|TRBJ1-2|TRBV20-1
CSARDRTTYGYTF
>11|TRBJ2-1|TRBV20-1
CSARAGNEQFF
>15|TRBJ2-3|TRBV7-2
CASSLVRGYTDTQYF
>17|TRBJ2-5|TRBV7-2
CASSLGTGLGSGETQYF
>18|TRBJ2-7|TRBV19
CASSIVPSGRDRSYEQYF
>14|TRBJ2-7|TRBV20-1
CSARGAREGYEQYF
>16|TRBJ2-1|TRBV7-3
CASSSSIAGGPDEQFF
>14|TRBJ2-7|TRBV28
CASSPATGSYEQYF
>15|TRBJ2-7|TRBV5-1
CASSLWGGLQGEQYF
>12|TRBJ2-7|TRBV6-6
CATCRVPYEQYF
>12|TRBJ2-7|TRBV27
CASRTDSYEQYF
>16|TRBJ2-1|TRBV4-3
CASSQDRAGAYNEQFF
>15|TRBJ2-1|TRBV7-2
CASSLDGLAGDEQFF
>14|TRBJ1-3|TRBV19
CASSTGVPGNTIYF
>13|TRBJ2-3|TRBV7-3
CASSVLVPDTQYF
>15|TRBJ2-1|TRBV12-3/TRBV12-4
CASSSESDAYNEQFF
>12|TRBJ1-1|TRBV29-1
CSVKGLNTEAFF
>13|TRBJ2-1|TRBV12-3/TRBV12-4
CASSQNRAGEQFF
>15|TRBJ2-5|TRBV28
CASSWTSGEQETQYF
>17|TRBJ1-1|TRBV4-1
CASSPTGTHNPNTEAFF
>16|TRBJ2-3|TRBV5-1
CASSILLAGVVDTQYF
>15|TRBJ1-5|TRBV19
CASSIRGRQDQPQHF
>15|TRBJ1-2|TRBV7-9
CASSQGDLLDYGYTF
>14|TRBJ2-7|TRBV3-1
CASSPGTGAYEQYF
>16|TRBJ2-1|TRBV28
CASSFPSSVGGNEQFF